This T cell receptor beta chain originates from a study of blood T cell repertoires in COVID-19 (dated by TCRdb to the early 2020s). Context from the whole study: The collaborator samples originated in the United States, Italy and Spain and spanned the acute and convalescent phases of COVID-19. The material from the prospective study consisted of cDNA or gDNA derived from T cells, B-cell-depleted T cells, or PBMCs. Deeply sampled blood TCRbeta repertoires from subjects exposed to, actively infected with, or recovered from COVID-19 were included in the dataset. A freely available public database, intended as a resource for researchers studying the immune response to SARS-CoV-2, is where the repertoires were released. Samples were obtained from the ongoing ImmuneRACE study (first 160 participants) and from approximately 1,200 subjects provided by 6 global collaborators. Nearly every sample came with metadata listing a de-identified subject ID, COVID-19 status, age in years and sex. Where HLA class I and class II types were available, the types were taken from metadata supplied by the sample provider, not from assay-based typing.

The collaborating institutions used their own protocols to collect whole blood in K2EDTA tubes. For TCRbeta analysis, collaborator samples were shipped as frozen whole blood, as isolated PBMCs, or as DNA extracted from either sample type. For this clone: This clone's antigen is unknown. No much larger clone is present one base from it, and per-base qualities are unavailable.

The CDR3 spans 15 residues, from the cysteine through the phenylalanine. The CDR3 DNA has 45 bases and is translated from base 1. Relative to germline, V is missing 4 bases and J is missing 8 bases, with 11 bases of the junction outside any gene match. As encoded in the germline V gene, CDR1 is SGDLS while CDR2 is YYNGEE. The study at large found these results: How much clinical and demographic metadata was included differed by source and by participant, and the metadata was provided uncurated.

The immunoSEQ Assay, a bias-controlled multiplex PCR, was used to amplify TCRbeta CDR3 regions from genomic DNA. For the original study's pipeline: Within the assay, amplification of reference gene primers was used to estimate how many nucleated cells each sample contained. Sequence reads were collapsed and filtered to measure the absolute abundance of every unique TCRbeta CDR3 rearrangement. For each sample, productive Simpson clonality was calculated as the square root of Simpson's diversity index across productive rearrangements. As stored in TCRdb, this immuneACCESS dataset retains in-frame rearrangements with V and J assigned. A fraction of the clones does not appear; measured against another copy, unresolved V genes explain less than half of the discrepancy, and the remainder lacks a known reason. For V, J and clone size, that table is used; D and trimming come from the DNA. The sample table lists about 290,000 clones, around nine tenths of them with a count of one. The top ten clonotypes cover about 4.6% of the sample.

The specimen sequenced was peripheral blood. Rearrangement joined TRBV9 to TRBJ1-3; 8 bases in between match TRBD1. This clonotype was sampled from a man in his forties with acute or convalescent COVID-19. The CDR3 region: CASSPQGGQEDTIYF. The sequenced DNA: TGTGCCAGCAGCCCCCAAGGGGGACAGGAGGACACCATATATTTT.